The entry below describes one T cell receptor beta chain. The data belong to a study of blood T cells in healthy people across ages. A second PCR of about 7 to 12 cycles used a sample-barcoded 5' primer and a J-beta primer mix. TCRdb re-derived calls from the 5' RACE reads in MiXCR, one entry per CDR3 protein. In the table there are 780,000 or so distinct CDR3 sequences, 53% of which are singletons. This TCR was sampled from a man older than 75 in good health. The sequenced sample consisted of blood.

The CDR3 region has the DNA TGTGCCAGCAGTTCTGCCAACGGGGACAGAAAAAACTATGGCTACACCTTC. Its protein is CASSSANGDRKNYGYTF. J is TRBJ1-2 and V is TRBV25-1, with TRBD1 matching over 7 bases. Germline lookup yields CDR1 MGHDK and CDR2 SYGVNS. This CDR3 region has 17 residues. Trimming removed 5 bases from V and 2 bases from J; junction bases left unmatched: 14.